Listed below are T cell receptor beta chains from one sample, sequenced in a study of PD-L1 blockade in urothelial cancer. TCRdb's copy holds only in-frame clones and misses some; the assay was immunoSEQ multiplex PCR. The table has approximately 48,000 clones, around 74% seen once. The specimen comprised PBMCs, sampled around atezolizumab (anti-PD-L1) treatment. The source is a man aged 65 to 85 with urothelial cancer. The CDR3 runs from the conserved cysteine through the conserved F or W. A D gene is named only where the DNA matches it firmly. Clone size is given for some rows only: seen once, a few or many times, or a class if the clone is expanded.

CDR3: CAISVQGDSYNEQFF
DNA: TGTGCCATCAGTGTTCAGGGGGACTCCTACAATGAGCAGTTCTTC
V: TRBV10-3
J: TRBJ2-1
D: TRBD1
size: NA

CDR3: CSVGAGEGTDTQYF
DNA: TGCAGCGTTGGGGCGGGAGAAGGCACAGATACGCAGTATTTT
V: TRBV29-1
J: TRBJ2-3
D: TRBD2
size: NA

CDR3: CASRPSGDSYEQYF
DNA: TGTGCCAGCAGGCCGTCGGGGGACTCCTACGAGCAGTACTTC
V: TRBV7-9
J: TRBJ2-7
D: NA
size: NA

CDR3: CASSRLQGVDSNQPQHF
DNA: TGTGCCAGTAGTAGATTACAGGGGGTCGATAGCAATCAGCCCCAGCATTTT
V: TRBV19
J: TRBJ1-5
D: TRBD1
size: NA

CDR3: CASRLAGNEQFF
DNA: TGTGCCAGCCGGCTAGCGGGAAATGAGCAGTTCTTC
V: TRBV5-6
J: TRBJ2-1
D: TRBD2
size: NA

CDR3: CASSPGQGAEAFF
DNA: TGTGCCAGCAGCCCAGGACAGGGGGCAGAAGCTTTCTTT
V: TRBV7-9
J: TRBJ1-1
D: TRBD1
size: few

CDR3: CASSWDSLYGYTF
DNA: TGTGCCAGCAGCTGGGACAGCCTCTATGGCTACACCTTC
V: TRBV5-5
J: TRBJ1-2
D: TRBD1
size: NA

CDR3: CASSLGQGGYTEAFF
DNA: TGTGCCAGCAGCTTAGGACAGGGGGGCTACACTGAAGCTTTCTTT
V: TRBV5-4
J: TRBJ1-1
D: TRBD1
size: NA

CDR3: CASTLTSGSYEQYF
DNA: TGTGCCAGCACCCTTACTAGCGGGAGCTACGAGCAGTACTTC
V: TRBV11-2
J: TRBJ2-7
D: TRBD2
size: NA

CDR3: CASSRGSGTNNEQFF
DNA: TGTGCCAGCAGCCGGGGTAGCGGGACTAACAATGAGCAGTTCTTC
V: TRBV28
J: TRBJ2-1
D: TRBD2
size: NA

CDR3: CAISGLAGGPTGELFF
DNA: TGTGCCATCAGTGGACTAGCGGGAGGGCCGACCGGGGAGCTGTTTTTT
V: TRBV10-3
J: TRBJ2-2
D: TRBD2
size: NA

CDR3: CASGHSLLSSGANVLTF
DNA: TGTGCCAGCGGGCACAGCCTATTAAGCTCTGGGGCCAACGTCCTGACTTTC
V: TRBV5-4
J: TRBJ2-6
D: NA
size: NA

CDR3: CASTGQVLGQPQHF
DNA: TGTGCCAGCACCGGACAGGTTCTGGGTCAGCCCCAGCATTTT
V: TRBV28
J: TRBJ1-5
D: TRBD1
size: NA

CDR3: CASSLSGPAQETQYF
DNA: TGTGCCAGCAGCTTAAGCGGTCCCGCCCAAGAGACCCAGTACTTC
V: TRBV11-3
J: TRBJ2-5
D: NA
size: NA

CDR3: CASSFPQDQETQYF
DNA: TGTGCCAGCAGTTTCCCACAGGACCAAGAGACCCAGTACTTC
V: TRBV28
J: TRBJ2-5
D: NA
size: NA

CDR3: CASSPPLTGQSGNTIYF
DNA: TGTGCCAGCAGTCCCCCACTGACAGGGCAATCCGGAAACACCATATATTTT
V: TRBV28
J: TRBJ1-3
D: TRBD1
size: NA

CDR3: CASSMDRLAGGSTDTQYF
DNA: TGTGCCAGTAGTATGGACCGCCTAGCGGGAGGCAGCACAGATACGCAGTATTTT
V: TRBV19
J: TRBJ2-3
D: TRBD2
size: NA

CDR3: CASSLSTFSTDTQYF
DNA: TGTGCCAGCAGTTTAAGCACTTTTAGCACAGATACGCAGTATTTT
V: TRBV27
J: TRBJ2-3
D: NA
size: few

CDR3: CASSAGQGGYEQYF
DNA: TGCGCCAGCAGCGCGGGACAGGGAGGGTACGAGCAGTACTTC
V: TRBV10-2
J: TRBJ2-7
D: TRBD1
size: NA

CDR3: CASSLALGVAGGGEQYF
DNA: TGTGCCAGCAGCTTGGCCTTGGGGGTAGCGGGAGGGGGGGAGCAGTACTTC
V: TRBV5-4
J: TRBJ2-7
D: TRBD2
size: NA

CDR3: CASRSGDRGGSIVGETQYF
DNA: TGTGCCAGTAGAAGCGGGGACAGGGGGGGATCAATTGTCGGAGAGACCCAGTACTTC
V: TRBV19
J: TRBJ2-5
D: TRBD1
size: once

CDR3: CASSLRGSPNEKLFF
DNA: TGTGCCAGCAGCTTGAGGGGATCCCCTAATGAAAAACTGTTTTTT
V: TRBV5-5
J: TRBJ1-4
D: NA
size: NA

CDR3: CASSVTGGQETQYF
DNA: TGTGCCAGCAGCGTAACAGGGGGGCAAGAGACCCAGTACTTC
V: TRBV9
J: TRBJ2-5
D: TRBD1
size: once

CDR3: CATSRTGDRANEKLFF
DNA: TGTGCCACCAGCAGGACGGGGGACAGGGCGAATGAAAAACTGTTTTTT
V: TRBV15
J: TRBJ1-4
D: TRBD1
size: few

CDR3: CASRSGLDGANVLTF
DNA: TGTGCCAGCAGGTCGGGACTCGACGGGGCCAACGTCCTGACTTTC
V: TRBV14
J: TRBJ2-6
D: NA
size: NA

CDR3: CASSEAGAGGRTDTQYF
DNA: TGCGCCAGCAGTGAGGCTGGAGCGGGAGGACGTACAGATACGCAGTATTTT
V: TRBV10-1
J: TRBJ2-3
D: TRBD2
size: NA